The 18 T cell receptor beta chains below come from one sample, sequenced in a study of blood T cell repertoires in COVID-19. TCRdb keeps only in-frame clones here, not all; method: immunoSEQ multiplex PCR. The sample records about 180,000 clones, 70% to 90% being singletons. Sequenced material: peripheral blood. These receptors all stem from a human donor with active or convalescent COVID-19. The donor label of this sample is uncertain.

V gene TRBV5-4 combines with J gene TRBJ2-5; TRBD1 matches at 7 bases. Trimming removed 4 bases from V and 1 base from J; junction bases left unmatched: 7. CDR1 and CDR2 (germline): SGHNT, YYREEE (reference sequence). CDR3 length: 15 amino acids. For the CDR3, the DNA is TGTGCCAGCAGCATAAGGGACAGAATCCAAGAGACCCAGTACTTC. Translated: CASSIRDRIQETQYF.

This chain uses TRBV19 with TRBJ1-5; D unresolved. Germline loops: CDR1 LNHDA, CDR2 SQIVND (reference sequence). This CDR3 has 14 amino acids. Deletions cut 6 bases from V and 1 base from J, with 10 bases between. CDR3: CASRGWESNQPQHF. CDR3 nucleotide sequence: TGTGCCAGTAGGGGGTGGGAGAGCAATCAGCCCCAGCATTTT.

The CDR3 here is CASSVAWPGGTGELFF. In DNA, the CDR3 is TGTGCCAGCAGCGTAGCTTGGCCAGGGGGGACCGGGGAGCTGTTTTTT. The chain couples TRBV9 to TRBJ2-2; D might be TRBD1 (7 bases). CDR1 SGDLS and CDR2 YYNGEE come from the germline V gene. CDR3 size: 16 residues. The ends were cut back, 0 bases at V and 5 bases at J, with 14 bases in the middle.

This chain links TRBV7-3 with TRBJ2-7; D possibly corresponds to TRBD2 (6 bases). Looked up from germline, CDR1 is SGHTA and CDR2 is FQGTGA. The CDR3 is 18 amino acids. Trimming removed 4 bases at V and 3 bases at J, with 25 bases between. The CDR3 DNA reads TGTGCCAGCAGCTGGACCCGCCGCGGACTACCACCCCTCTACGAGCAGTACTTC. Its translation is CASSWTRRGLPPLYEQYF.

This clone was seen just once. The chain has TRBV30 and TRBJ2-7, with TRBD2 as a possible D gene (5 bases). Deletions cut 2 bases from V and 9 bases from J, with 17 bases between. Per germline, CDR1 GTSNPN and CDR2 SVGIG (reference sequence). The CDR3 loop spans 13 amino acids. CDR3 nucleotides: TGTGCCTGGAGTCTAGCTAGCCCCTTTGGGCAGTACTTC. The encoded protein is CAWSLASPFGQYF.

The rearrangement joins TRBV7-2 to TRBJ2-3; a weak D match, TRBD1 (6 bases). Trimming left V 5 bases short and J 4 bases short, with 19 bases between. CDR1 is SGHTA and CDR2 is FQGNSA in the germline V gene. CDR3 length equals 16 residues. CDR3 region: CASSLYGQPAPDTQYF. As DNA, the CDR3 is TGTGCCAGCAGCCTCTACGGACAGCCTGCACCAGATACGCAGTATTTT.

This chain connects TRBV3-1 (or the pseudogene TRBV3-2) to TRBJ1-1; 9 nucleotides match TRBD1. The germline CDR1 and CDR2 sequences are LGHDT and YNNKEL (reference sequence). Trimming at V came to 4 bases and at J to 5 bases, leaving 8 bases not matched to a gene. The CDR3 spans 15 residues. The CDR3 is CASSRTGAGATEAFF. The CDR3 nucleotides are TGTGCCAGCAGCCGGACAGGGGCCGGGGCAACTGAAGCTTTCTTT.

This sequence joins TRBV11-2 and TRBJ1-2; 8 bases align to TRBD1. Per the germline V gene, CDR1 is SGHAT and CDR2 is FQNNGV. This CDR3 is built from 15 residues. Germline trimming cut 0 bases from V and 2 bases from J; bases unmatched to any gene: 2. The CDR3 loop reads CASSLDTGGNYGYTF. CDR3 sequence (DNA): TGTGCCAGCAGCTTAGATACAGGGGGGAACTATGGCTACACCTTC.

This chain links TRBV10-3 with TRBJ2-7, with 7 bases lining up with TRBD2. There are 13 residues in the CDR3. The V gene's germline CDR1 is ENHRY and CDR2 SYGVKD. V gave up 4 bases and J gave up 3 bases; unmatched junction bases: 3. In DNA, the CDR3 is TGTGCCATCAGTGGGGGGGGGTTCTACGAGCAGTACTTC. It codes for CAISGGGFYEQYF.

The CDR3 loop is CASGQLAGGNEQYF. DNA for the CDR3: TGTGCCAGCGGCCAACTAGCGGGAGGAAACGAGCAGTACTTC. The genes are TRBV27 and TRBJ2-7; TRBD2 matches at 12 bases. CDR1 and CDR2 from the germline V gene are MNHEY and SMNVEV (reference sequence). This CDR3 is 14 amino acids long. V shed 8 bases and J 5 bases; nucleotides not matched to a gene: 7.

J is TRBJ1-1 and V is TRBV14; D not resolved. Per the germline V gene, CDR1 is SGHDN and CDR2 is FVKESK. This CDR3 has 13 residues. V was shortened by 3 bases and J by 4 bases, with 9 bases between the two germline ends. CDR3 nucleotide sequence: TGTGCCAGCAGCCACCGAGGGATCACTGAAGCTTTCTTT. Protein sequence: CASSHRGITEAFF.

This chain uses TRBV11-2 with TRBJ2-7, with 10 bases aligning to TRBD1. This CDR3 region has 16 residues. Germline values: CDR1 SGHAT, CDR2 FQNNGV. V gave up 4 bases and J gave up 8 bases; unmatched junction bases: 14. The CDR3 DNA reads as TGTGCCAGCAGCTGGGCCGGGACAGGGGAGGGGGACAAGCAGTACTTC. This translates into CASSWAGTGEGDKQYF.

The J gene is TRBJ1-1, the V gene TRBV19, with D maybe TRBD1 (5 bases). Germline V gene lookup returns CDR1 LNHDA and CDR2 SQIVND (reference sequence). V lost 0 bases, J lost 4 bases, and 12 bases lay in between. The CDR3 totals 15 residues. The CDR3 DNA reads as TGTGCCAGTAGTATAGATCTAGGCGGGGGCACTGAAGCTTTCTTT. It translates to CASSIDLGGGTEAFF.

The chain has TRBV29-1 and TRBJ1-1, with 9 bases fitting TRBD1. The V gene's germline CDR1 is SQVTM and CDR2 ANQGSEA. The CDR3 is 14 residues long. J gave up 5 bases and V 7 bases, and 11 bases lay outside the gene matches. The CDR3 DNA is TGCAGCGCCGCGGACAGGGGTTTTAATACTGAAGCTTTCTTT. This gives the protein CSAADRGFNTEAFF.

V and J are TRBV19 and TRBJ2-2; 8 bases are shared with TRBD2. V lost 4 bases, J lost 1 base, and 2 bases stayed unmatched. The length of the CDR3 is 15 residues. In germline, CDR1 is LNHDA, CDR2 SQIVND (reference sequence). The DNA for the CDR3 is TGTGCCAGTAGTAACGCGGGGGGGAACACCGGGGAGCTGTTTTTT. Its translation: CASSNAGGNTGELFF.

J is TRBJ1-5 and V is TRBV6-2 or TRBV6-3, with 8 bases matching TRBD1. This CDR3 region has 17 residues. Per germline, CDR1 MNHEY and CDR2 SVGEGT. J gave up 7 bases and V 6 bases, and 17 bases lay outside the gene matches. The CDR3 spells CASSLGALATGEQPQHF. CDR3 nucleotides: TGTGCCAGCAGCCTAGGCGCCCTAGCGACAGGGGAACAGCCCCAGCATTTT.

V usage is TRBV4-3 and J usage is TRBJ2-7, with 7 bases identical to TRBD2. Germline V gene lookup returns CDR1 LGHNA and CDR2 YSLEER. The CDR3 runs 14 residues. J gave up 6 bases and V 4 bases, and 9 bases lay outside the gene matches. This CDR3 is CASSLASGVGEQYF. The CDR3, as DNA: TGCGCCAGCAGCCTCGCGAGCGGGGTAGGCGAGCAGTACTTC.

Only one count was recorded for this clone. The V call is TRBV9, the J call TRBJ2-7; 8 bases match TRBD2. Germline CDR1 SGDLS, CDR2 YYNGEE. The CDR3 spans 15 residues. With 3 bases clipped from V and 1 base from J, the junction kept 6 bases outside the gene matches. Here the CDR3 DNA reads TGTGCCAGCAGCGCTGGACTAGCTGCGTCCTACGAGCAGTACTTC. This codes for CASSAGLAASYEQYF.